Below, 20 T cell receptor beta chains from the same sample are listed, as sequenced in a study of control samples from healthy donors and cancer patients. Repertoires were generated with immunoSEQ multiplex PCR, while TCRdb's copy carries only in-frame clones and drops some. The sample has over 150,000 clones, 85% to 95% seen once. Sequences were obtained from blood. These receptors originate from a man between 18 and 35 years old in good health.

This clone was found once. The chain couples TRBV12-5 to TRBJ2-2; TRBD1 matches 8 bases. Unmatched junction bases numbered 7, after V lost 1 base and J lost 6 bases. This CDR3 has 16 amino acids. Germline V lookup: CDR1 LGHNT, CDR2 FRNRAP. The CDR3 sequence is CASGLGPGQASGELFF. CDR3 nucleotide sequence: TGTGCTAGTGGTTTGGGTCCGGGACAGGCATCCGGGGAGCTGTTTTTT.

This chain uses TRBV5-1 with TRBJ2-1; D gene ambiguous. V was pared by 5 bases and J by 0 bases, with 21 bases between. Germline assignment: CDR1 SGHRS and CDR2 YFSETQ. The CDR3 loop spans 18 amino acids. In DNA, the CDR3 is TGCGCCAGCAGGAAAGGGTTTGGGCCCCTAAGCTCCTACAATGAGCAGTTCTTC. Its translation is CASRKGFGPLSSYNEQFF.

This chain links TRBV5-6 with TRBJ1-4; D not certain. The CDR3 consists of 16 residues. Looked up from germline, CDR1 is SGHDT and CDR2 is YYEEEE. V was trimmed by 4 bases and J by 7 bases, leaving 20 bases between them. CDR3 bases: TGTGCCAGCAGCGGAGGTACCGGGATTTTTATTGAAAAACTGTTTTTT. The encoded protein is CASSGGTGIFIEKLFF. Filled out from reference TRBV5-6 and TRBJ1-4, the complete variable domain reads DAGVTQSPTHLIKTRGQQVTLRCSPKSGHDTVSWYQQALGQGPQFIFQYYEEEERQRGNFPDRFSGHQFPNYSSELNVNALLLGDSALYLCASSGGTGIFIEKLFFGSGTQLSVL.

This clone is a singleton in its sample. This sequence joins TRBV20-1 and TRBJ2-1; the D is unclear. The CDR3 consists of 15 residues. Germline values: CDR1 DFQATT, CDR2 SNEGSKA (reference sequence). V lost 3 bases and J 0 bases, leaving 12 bases between the germline ends. Here the CDR3 reads CSASSLGPSYNEQFF. Here the CDR3 DNA reads TGCAGTGCTAGTTCCCTCGGCCCCTCCTACAATGAGCAGTTCTTC.

The chain couples TRBV20-1 to TRBJ2-5; perhaps TRBD2 as D (7 bases). CDR1 is DFQATT, CDR2 SNEGSKA, per germline (reference sequence). The CDR3 is made up of 15 amino acids. V was shortened by 3 bases and J by 5 bases, with 19 bases between the two germline ends. The CDR3 DNA follows: TGCAGTGCTAGTATCGGGGGGCCTAGTATTGAGACCCAGTACTTC. It specifies CSASIGGPSIETQYF.

V and J are TRBV6-6 and TRBJ2-6, with D perhaps matching TRBD2 (5 bases). The ends were cut back, 5 bases at V and 1 base at J, with 9 bases in the middle. Germline lookup yields CDR1 MNHNY and CDR2 SVGAGI (reference sequence). This CDR3 has 15 amino acids. For the CDR3, the DNA is TGTGCCAGCAGTGAGAGGGAGTCTGGGGCCAACGTCCTGACTTTC. It translates to CASSERESGANVLTF.

The chain recombines TRBV10-3 with TRBJ2-1; D may be TRBD1 (6 bases). CDR1 ENHRY and CDR2 SYGVKD come from the germline V gene. V lost 8 bases, J lost 0 bases, and 11 bases lay in between. The length of the CDR3 is 14 residues. The CDR3 loop is CAIRQQGSYNEQFF. The CDR3 DNA follows: TGTGCCATCCGTCAACAGGGCTCCTACAATGAGCAGTTCTTC.

The chain links TRBV7-8 to TRBJ2-2; the match to TRBD2 covers 9 bases. Germline CDR1 reads SGHVS; CDR2 reads FQNEAQ. J gave up 2 bases and V 1 base, and 8 bases lay outside the gene matches. The CDR3 is made up of 18 amino acids. The CDR3 sequence: CASSLVGGGGANTGELFF. In DNA form, the CDR3 reads TGTGCCAGCAGCTTAGTAGGCGGCGGGGGGGCCAACACCGGGGAGCTGTTTTTT.

The chain recombines TRBV19 with TRBJ2-3; tentatively, D is TRBD2 (5 bases). Germline V gene lookup returns CDR1 LNHDA and CDR2 SQIVND (reference sequence). The ends were cut back, 8 bases at V and 2 bases at J, with 8 bases in the middle. CDR3 length: 12 residues. The CDR3 DNA reads as TGTGCCAGTGGCGGGTACACAGATACGCAGTATTTT. Translation: CASGGYTDTQYF.

This chain uses TRBV30 with TRBJ1-5; 7 nucleotides align to TRBD1. CDR3 length equals 13 residues. Germline CDR1 and CDR2: GTSNPN and SVGIG (reference sequence). After removal of 2 bases from V and 7 bases from J, the junction contained 5 bases not matched to a gene. CDR3 coding DNA: TGTGCCTGGAGTACAGGGGACGGACAGCCCCAGCATTTT. It specifies CAWSTGDGQPQHF.

The chain uses TRBV24-1 and TRBJ2-5; TRBD1 aligns across 8 bases. V dropped 1 base and J dropped 2; count of bases not matched to a gene: 5. The V gene's germline CDR1 is KGHDR and CDR2 SFDVKD. The CDR3 is made up of 16 amino acids. CDR3: CATSDFRDRSQETQYF. The CDR3, as DNA: TGTGCCACCAGTGATTTTCGGGACAGGTCACAAGAGACCCAGTACTTC.

This chain connects TRBV6-5 to TRBJ1-5; D remains ambiguous. The CDR3 has 14 residues. The germline V gene has CDR1 MNHEY and CDR2 SVGAGI. V lost 9 bases and J lost 0, with 12 bases in between. The CDR3 protein is CASRRDLSNQPQHF. The DNA for the CDR3 is TGTGCCAGTCGGAGAGATCTTAGCAATCAGCCCCAGCATTTT.

This chain connects TRBV5-6 to TRBJ1-4, with 7 nucleotides matching TRBD1. This CDR3 is 13 amino acids long. J gave up 8 bases and V 4 bases, and 5 bases lay outside the gene matches. Germline V gene data show CDR1 as SGHDT and CDR2 as YYEEEE. In DNA, the CDR3 is TGTGCCAGCAGCCTAGGGACAGCCGAAAAACTGTTTTTT. This sequence encodes CASSLGTAEKLFF.

This chain uses TRBV5-1 with TRBJ1-1; 12 bases map to TRBD1. With 4 bases clipped from V and 4 bases from J, the junction kept 14 bases outside the gene matches. The length of the CDR3 is 18 residues. The germline V gene has CDR1 SGHRS and CDR2 YFSETQ. The CDR3 DNA sequence: TGCGCCAGCAGCCGACTTGGGACAGGGGGCCCGGAAGGCACTGAAGCTTTCTTT. It translates to CASSRLGTGGPEGTEAFF.

The chain employs TRBV6-1 and TRBJ2-5; 8 nucleotides line up with TRBD2. Germline CDR1 and CDR2: MNHNS and SASEGT. CDR3 length: 16 amino acids. The ends lost 1 base at V and 5 bases at J; junction bases unmatched: 9. The DNA of the CDR3 is TGTGCCAGCAGTGAAGGAGGTAGCGGGACGGGGGAGACCCAGTACTTC. It specifies CASSEGGSGTGETQYF.

CDR3 in DNA: TGTGCCACCAGTGACAAGGACATCATCAATGAGCAGTTCTTC. Protein sequence: CATSDKDIINEQFF. This rearrangement joins TRBV24-1 to TRBJ2-1; TRBD1 is a possible D gene (5 bases). There are 14 residues in the CDR3. V lost 4 bases to trimming and J lost 6 bases, with 12 bases between them. Germline-derived CDR1 and CDR2 are KGHDR and SFDVKD.

The chain recombines TRBV24-1 with TRBJ2-7, with D perhaps matching TRBD2 (6 bases). The CDR3 runs 15 residues. V lost 3 bases, J lost 0 bases, and 11 bases lay in between. The V gene's germline CDR1 is KGHDR and CDR2 SFDVKD. The CDR3 nucleotides read TGTGCCACCAGTGATCCCCGGGGGTCCTCCTACGAGCAGTACTTC. Translation: CATSDPRGSSYEQYF.

As for this clone: The identical CDR3 is also encoded by other nucleotide sequences in the sample. The chain combines TRBV7-6 with TRBJ2-3, with a possible D match to TRBD1 (7 bases). This CDR3 comprises 16 residues. From germline, CDR1 is SGHVS and CDR2 FNYEAQ. V lost 1 base and J 3 bases, leaving 14 bases between the germline ends. CDR3 in amino acids: CASSLGRGQRTDTQYF. The CDR3 region has the DNA TGTGCCAGCAGCTTAGGGAGGGGACAGAGAACAGATACGCAGTATTTT.

This chain uses TRBV12-5 with TRBJ1-1; D not certain. The CDR3 is 13 amino acids. The V end lost 6 bases, the J end lost 1 base, and 9 bases lay between the germline ends. Germline loops: CDR1 LGHNT, CDR2 FRNRAP. The CDR3 DNA reads TGTGCTAGTGGCCCCCCTACGAACACTGAAGCTTTCTTT. Encoded protein: CASGPPTNTEAFF.

The chain joins TRBV18 to TRBJ2-5, with D unresolved. Germline V gene data show CDR1 as KGHSH and CDR2 as LQKENI. This CDR3 is built from 14 residues. V was cut by 1 base and J by 1 base, with 7 bases left in between. The CDR3 DNA reads as TGTGCCAGCTCACCACAAAACAGCCAAGAGACCCAGTACTTC. It encodes CASSPQNSQETQYF.